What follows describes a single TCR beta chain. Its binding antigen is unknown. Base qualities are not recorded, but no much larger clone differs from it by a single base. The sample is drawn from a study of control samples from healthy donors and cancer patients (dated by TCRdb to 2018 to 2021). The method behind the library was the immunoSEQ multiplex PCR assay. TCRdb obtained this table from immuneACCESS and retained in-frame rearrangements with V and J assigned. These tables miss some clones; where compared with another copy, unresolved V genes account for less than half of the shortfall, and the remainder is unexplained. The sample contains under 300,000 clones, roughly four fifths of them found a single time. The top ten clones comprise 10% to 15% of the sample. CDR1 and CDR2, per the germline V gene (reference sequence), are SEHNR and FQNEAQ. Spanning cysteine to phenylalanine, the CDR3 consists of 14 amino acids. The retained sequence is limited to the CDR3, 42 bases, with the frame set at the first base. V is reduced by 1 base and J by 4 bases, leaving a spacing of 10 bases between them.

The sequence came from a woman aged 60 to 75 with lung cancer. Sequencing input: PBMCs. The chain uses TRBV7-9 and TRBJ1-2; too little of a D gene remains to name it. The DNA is TGTGCCAGCAGCTTAGTGGGCAGTCGCTATGGCTACACCTTC. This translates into CASSLVGSRYGYTF.